The TCR beta chain under discussion was sequenced for a study of blood T cell repertoires in COVID-19. Points on this clone: This specimen includes other DNA sequences encoding the same CDR3.

The germline gives CDR1 KGHSH, CDR2 LQKENI. Between the trimmed V and J ends, which lost 4 bases and 0 bases, there was a span of 3 bases. This CDR3 has 13 residues. The assay was immunoSEQ multiplex PCR, and TCRdb's table has in-frame clones only and misses some. The sample lists around 250,000 clones, around four fifths occurring once. The sample taken for sequencing was peripheral blood. The rearrangement joins TRBV18 to TRBJ2-2, with D hard to call. The clonotype was recovered from a man in his thirties or forties who had recovered from COVID-19. In nucleotides, the CDR3 is TGTGCCAGCTCACGTACGAACACCGGGGAGCTGTTTTTT. This sequence encodes CASSRTNTGELFF.